The 2 T cell receptor beta chains presented below share a single source sample, sequenced in a study of T cell repertoires in aging, cancer and after chemotherapy (dated by TCRdb to between 2017 and 2020). Sequencing used an Illumina MiSeq. Using a mixed TRB-A/B primer pool, multiplex touch-down PCR amplified rearranged TRB sequences covering the V, D and J segments. TCRdb redid the processing of the public reads, applying fastp at Q25 and MiXCR, and retained in-frame beta chains. A single entry per CDR3 protein holds the most common genes and DNA from its merged rows. This sample holds more than 15,000 distinct CDR3 sequences; approximately 46% were observed only once. The ten largest clones add up to over 9.5% of the sample. Genomic DNA extracted from peripheral blood, rather than sorted cells or RNA, was used as the source for amplification of TCR beta rearrangements. Sequences were obtained from blood. Receptors originate from a human donor in good health.

To note about this clonotype: A much larger clone sits a single nucleotide away, making a read error possible. This sequence joins TRBV29-1 and TRBJ2-1; D is unresolved. Looked up from germline, CDR1 is SQVTM and CDR2 is ANQGSEA. Trimming pared 7 bases from V and 6 bases from J, leaving 10 bases between. The CDR3 contains 11 residues. The CDR3 is CSGRQGNEQFF. The CDR3 coding sequence is TGCAGCGGGCGTCAAGGCAATGAGCAGTTCTTC.

The J gene is TRBJ2-7, the V gene TRBV19; D tentatively fits TRBD1 or TRBD2 (5 bases each). From germline, CDR1 is LNHDA and CDR2 SQIVND (reference sequence). The ends were cut back, 6 bases at V and 5 bases at J, with 8 bases in the middle. The CDR3 consists of 11 residues. For the CDR3, the DNA is TGTGCCAGTAGGAGGGGAAACGAGCAGTACTTC. The encoded protein is CASRRGNEQYF.